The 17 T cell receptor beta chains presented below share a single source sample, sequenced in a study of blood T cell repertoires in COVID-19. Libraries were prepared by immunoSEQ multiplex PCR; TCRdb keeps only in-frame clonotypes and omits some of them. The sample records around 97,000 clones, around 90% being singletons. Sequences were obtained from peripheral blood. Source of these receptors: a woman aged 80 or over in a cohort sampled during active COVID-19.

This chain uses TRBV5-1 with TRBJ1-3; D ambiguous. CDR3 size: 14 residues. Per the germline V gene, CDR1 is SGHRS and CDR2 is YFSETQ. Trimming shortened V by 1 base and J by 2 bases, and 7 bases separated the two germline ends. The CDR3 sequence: CASSLSGTGNTIYF. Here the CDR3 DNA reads TGCGCCAGCAGCTTGTCGGGGACTGGAAACACCATATATTTT.

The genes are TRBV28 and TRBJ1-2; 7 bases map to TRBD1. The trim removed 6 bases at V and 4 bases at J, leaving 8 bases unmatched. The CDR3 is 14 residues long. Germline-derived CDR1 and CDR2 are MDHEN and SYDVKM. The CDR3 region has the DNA TGTGCCAGCAGCTCCGGGACAGTTACCTATGGCTACACCTTC. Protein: CASSSGTVTYGYTF.

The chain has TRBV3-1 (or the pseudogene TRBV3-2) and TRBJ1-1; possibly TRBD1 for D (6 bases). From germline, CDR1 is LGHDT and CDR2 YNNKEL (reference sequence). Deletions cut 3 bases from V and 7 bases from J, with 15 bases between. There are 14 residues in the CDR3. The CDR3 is CASSQAGAQGEAFF. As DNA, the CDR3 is TGTGCCAGCAGCCAGGCTGGCGCACAGGGTGAAGCTTTCTTT.

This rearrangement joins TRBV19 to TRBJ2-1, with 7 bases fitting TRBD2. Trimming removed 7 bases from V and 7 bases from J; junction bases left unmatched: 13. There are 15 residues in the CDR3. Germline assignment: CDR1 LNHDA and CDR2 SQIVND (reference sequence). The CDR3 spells CASNPGREMGNEQFF. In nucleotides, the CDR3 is TGTGCCAGTAACCCCGGGCGGGAGATGGGGAATGAGCAGTTCTTC.

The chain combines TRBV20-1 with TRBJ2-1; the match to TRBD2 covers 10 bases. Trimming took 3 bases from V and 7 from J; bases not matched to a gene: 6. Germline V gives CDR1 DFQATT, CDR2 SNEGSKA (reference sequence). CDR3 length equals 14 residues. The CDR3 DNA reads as TGCAGTGCTAGTGGTACTAGCGGGGTAAATGAGCAGTTCTTC. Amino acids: CSASGTSGVNEQFF.

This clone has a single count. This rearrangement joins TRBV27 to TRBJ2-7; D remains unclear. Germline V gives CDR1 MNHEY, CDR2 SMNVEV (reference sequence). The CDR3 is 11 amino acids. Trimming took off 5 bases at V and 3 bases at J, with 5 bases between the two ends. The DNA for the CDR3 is TGTGCCAGCAGTACTATCTACGAGCAGTACTTC. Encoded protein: CASSTIYEQYF.

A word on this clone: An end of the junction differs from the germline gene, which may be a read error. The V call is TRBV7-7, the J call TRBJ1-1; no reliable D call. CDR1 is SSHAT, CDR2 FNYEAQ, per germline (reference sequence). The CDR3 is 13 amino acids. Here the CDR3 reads CASSLLENTEAFF. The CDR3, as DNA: TGTGCTAGCAGCTTATTAGAGAACACTGAAGCTTTCTTT.

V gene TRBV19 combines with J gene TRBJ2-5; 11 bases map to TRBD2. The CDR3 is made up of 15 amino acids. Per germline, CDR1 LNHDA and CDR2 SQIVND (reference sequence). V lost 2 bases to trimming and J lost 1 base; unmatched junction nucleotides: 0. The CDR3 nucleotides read TGTGCCAGTAGTATACTAGCGGGGGGCCAAGAGACCCAGTACTTC. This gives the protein CASSILAGGQETQYF.

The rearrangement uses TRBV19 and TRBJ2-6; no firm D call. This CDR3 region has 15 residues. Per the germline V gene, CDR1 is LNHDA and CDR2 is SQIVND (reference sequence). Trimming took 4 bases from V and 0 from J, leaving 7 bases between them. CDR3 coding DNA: TGTGCCAGTAGTACCGTTTTCTCTGGGGCCAACGTCCTGACTTTC. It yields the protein CASSTVFSGANVLTF.

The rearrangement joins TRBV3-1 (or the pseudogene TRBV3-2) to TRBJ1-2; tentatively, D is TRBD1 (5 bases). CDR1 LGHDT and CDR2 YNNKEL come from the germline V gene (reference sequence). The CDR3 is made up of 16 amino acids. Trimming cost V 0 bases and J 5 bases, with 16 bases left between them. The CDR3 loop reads CASSQDGAHGAYGYTF. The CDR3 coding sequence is TGTGCCAGCAGCCAAGATGGAGCCCATGGGGCTTATGGCTACACCTTC.

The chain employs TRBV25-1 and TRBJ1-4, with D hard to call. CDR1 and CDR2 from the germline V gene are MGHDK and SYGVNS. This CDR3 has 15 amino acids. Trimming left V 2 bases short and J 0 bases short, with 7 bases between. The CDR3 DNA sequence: TGTGCCAGCAGTGAACAGCGGACAACTAATGAAAAACTGTTTTTT. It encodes CASSEQRTTNEKLFF.

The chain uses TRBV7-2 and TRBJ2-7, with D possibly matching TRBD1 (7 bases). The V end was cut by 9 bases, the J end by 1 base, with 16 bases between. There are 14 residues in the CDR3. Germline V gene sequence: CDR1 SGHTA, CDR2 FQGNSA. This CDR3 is CARGGKTGSYEQYF. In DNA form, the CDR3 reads TGTGCCAGGGGGGGAAAGACAGGGTCCTACGAGCAGTACTTC.

CDR3 DNA sequence: TGTGCCACCAGTGACCCCGGGACTAGCGGATACAATGAGCAGTTCTTC. Its translation is CATSDPGTSGYNEQFF. This chain uses TRBV24-1 with TRBJ2-1; 11 bases line up with TRBD2. Per germline, CDR1 KGHDR and CDR2 SFDVKD. This CDR3 region has 16 residues. Losses at the gene ends were 4 bases for V and 4 bases for J; bases not matched to a gene: 5.

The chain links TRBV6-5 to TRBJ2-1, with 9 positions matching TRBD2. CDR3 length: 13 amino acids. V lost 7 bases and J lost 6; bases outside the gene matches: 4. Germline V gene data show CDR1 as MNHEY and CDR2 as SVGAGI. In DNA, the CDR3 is TGTGCCAGCATAGCGGGGGCCCCCAATGAGCAGTTCTTC. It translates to CASIAGAPNEQFF.

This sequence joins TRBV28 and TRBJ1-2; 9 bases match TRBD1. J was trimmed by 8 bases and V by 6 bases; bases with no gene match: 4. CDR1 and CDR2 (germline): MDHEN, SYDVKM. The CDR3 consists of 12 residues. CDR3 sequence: CASRGQGIGYTF. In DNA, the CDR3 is TGTGCCAGCAGAGGACAGGGGATCGGCTACACCTTC.

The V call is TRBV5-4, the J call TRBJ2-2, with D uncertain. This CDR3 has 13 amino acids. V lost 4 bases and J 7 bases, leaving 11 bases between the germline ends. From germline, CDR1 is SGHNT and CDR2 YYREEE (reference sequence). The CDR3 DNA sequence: TGTGCCAGCAGCCCCGACTCGGTCGGGGAGCTGTTTTTT. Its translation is CASSPDSVGELFF.

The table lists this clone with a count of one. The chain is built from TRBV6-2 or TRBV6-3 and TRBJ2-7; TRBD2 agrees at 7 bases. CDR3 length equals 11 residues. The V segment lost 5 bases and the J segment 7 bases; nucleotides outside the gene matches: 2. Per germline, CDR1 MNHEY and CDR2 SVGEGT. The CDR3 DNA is TGTGCCAGCAGTCTAGCGGAGGAGCAGTACTTC. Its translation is CASSLAEEQYF.